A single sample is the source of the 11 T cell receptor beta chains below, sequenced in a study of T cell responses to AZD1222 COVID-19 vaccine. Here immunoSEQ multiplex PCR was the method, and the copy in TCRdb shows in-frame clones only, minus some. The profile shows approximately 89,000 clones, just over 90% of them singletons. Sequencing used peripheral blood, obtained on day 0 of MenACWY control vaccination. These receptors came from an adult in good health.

CDR3 in amino acids: CASRDRGETQYF. The CDR3 coding sequence is TGTGCCAGCCGGGACAGGGGAGAGACCCAGTACTTC. This chain connects TRBV2 to TRBJ2-5; TRBD1 aligns across 10 bases. Germline CDR1 SNHLY, CDR2 FYNNEI. The trim removed 8 bases at V and 4 bases at J, leaving 1 base unmatched. This CDR3 comprises 12 residues.

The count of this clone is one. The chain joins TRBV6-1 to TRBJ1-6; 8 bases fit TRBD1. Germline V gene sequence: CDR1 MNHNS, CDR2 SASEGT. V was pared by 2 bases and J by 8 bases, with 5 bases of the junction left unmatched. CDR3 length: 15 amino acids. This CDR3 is CASSEQGAMDSPLHF. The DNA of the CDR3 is TGTGCCAGCAGTGAACAGGGGGCCATGGATTCACCCCTCCACTTT.

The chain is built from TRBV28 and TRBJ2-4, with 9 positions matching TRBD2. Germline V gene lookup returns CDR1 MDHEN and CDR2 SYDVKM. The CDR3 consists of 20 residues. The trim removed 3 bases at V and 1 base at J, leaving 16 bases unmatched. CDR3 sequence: CASSFPPSGREGQAKNIQYF. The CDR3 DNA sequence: TGTGCCAGCAGTTTCCCCCCCTCGGGGCGGGAGGGCCAGGCCAAAAACATTCAGTACTTC.

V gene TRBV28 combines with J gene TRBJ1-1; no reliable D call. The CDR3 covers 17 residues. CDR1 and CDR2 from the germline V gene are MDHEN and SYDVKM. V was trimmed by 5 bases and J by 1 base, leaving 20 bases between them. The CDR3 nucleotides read TGTGCCAGCAGTCCCTGGCGTCTGCGCGCCAAGAACACTGAAGCTTTCTTT. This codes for CASSPWRLRAKNTEAFF.

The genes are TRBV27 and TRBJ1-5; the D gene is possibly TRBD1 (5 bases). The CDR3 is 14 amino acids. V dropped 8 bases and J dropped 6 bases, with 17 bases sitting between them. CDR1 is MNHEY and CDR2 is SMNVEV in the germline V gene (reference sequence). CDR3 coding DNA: TGTGCCAGCCGGACAAGGGGAGAGAGTCAGCCCCAGCATTTT. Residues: CASRTRGESQPQHF.

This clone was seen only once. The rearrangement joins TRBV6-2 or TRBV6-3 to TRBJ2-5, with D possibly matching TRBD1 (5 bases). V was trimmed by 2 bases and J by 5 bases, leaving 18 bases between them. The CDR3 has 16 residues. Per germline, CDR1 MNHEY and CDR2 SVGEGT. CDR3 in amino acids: CASSYPPPRGGETQYF. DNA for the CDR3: TGTGCCAGCAGTTACCCCCCCCCAAGGGGTGGGGAGACCCAGTACTTC.

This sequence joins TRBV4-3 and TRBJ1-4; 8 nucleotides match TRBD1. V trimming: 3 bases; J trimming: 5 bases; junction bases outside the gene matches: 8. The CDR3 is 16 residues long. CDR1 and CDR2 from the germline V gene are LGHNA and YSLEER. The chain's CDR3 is CASSHLVGQENEKLFF. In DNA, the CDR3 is TGCGCCAGCAGCCACCTAGTGGGACAGGAGAATGAAAAACTGTTTTTT.

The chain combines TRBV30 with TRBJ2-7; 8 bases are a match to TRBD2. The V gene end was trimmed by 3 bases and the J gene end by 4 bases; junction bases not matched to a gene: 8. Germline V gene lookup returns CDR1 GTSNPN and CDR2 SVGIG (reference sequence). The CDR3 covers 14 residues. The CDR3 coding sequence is TGTGCCTGGAGGCGTAGCGGGGATTTTTACGAGCAGTACTTC. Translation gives CAWRRSGDFYEQYF.

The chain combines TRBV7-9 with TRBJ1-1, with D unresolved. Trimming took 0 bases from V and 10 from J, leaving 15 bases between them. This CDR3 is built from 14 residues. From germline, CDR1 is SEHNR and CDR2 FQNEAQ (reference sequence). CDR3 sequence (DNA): TGTGCCAGCAGCTTAGCGGGCTCCACACTGGGAGCTTTCTTT. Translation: CASSLAGSTLGAFF.

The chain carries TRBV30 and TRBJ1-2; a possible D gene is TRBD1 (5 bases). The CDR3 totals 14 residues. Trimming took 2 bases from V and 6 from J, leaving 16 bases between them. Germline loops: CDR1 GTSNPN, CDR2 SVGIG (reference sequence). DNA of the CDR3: TGTGCCTGGAGTTTCAATTTAGGGGTTAATGGCTACACCTTC. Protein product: CAWSFNLGVNGYTF.

The CDR3 sequence is CASILNTEAFF. The DNA of the CDR3 is TGTGCCAGCATTTTAAACACTGAAGCTTTCTTT. V and J are TRBV6-5 and TRBJ1-1; D not resolved. V dropped 7 bases and J dropped 2 bases, with 5 bases sitting between them. The CDR3 covers 11 residues. From germline, CDR1 is MNHEY and CDR2 SVGAGI.